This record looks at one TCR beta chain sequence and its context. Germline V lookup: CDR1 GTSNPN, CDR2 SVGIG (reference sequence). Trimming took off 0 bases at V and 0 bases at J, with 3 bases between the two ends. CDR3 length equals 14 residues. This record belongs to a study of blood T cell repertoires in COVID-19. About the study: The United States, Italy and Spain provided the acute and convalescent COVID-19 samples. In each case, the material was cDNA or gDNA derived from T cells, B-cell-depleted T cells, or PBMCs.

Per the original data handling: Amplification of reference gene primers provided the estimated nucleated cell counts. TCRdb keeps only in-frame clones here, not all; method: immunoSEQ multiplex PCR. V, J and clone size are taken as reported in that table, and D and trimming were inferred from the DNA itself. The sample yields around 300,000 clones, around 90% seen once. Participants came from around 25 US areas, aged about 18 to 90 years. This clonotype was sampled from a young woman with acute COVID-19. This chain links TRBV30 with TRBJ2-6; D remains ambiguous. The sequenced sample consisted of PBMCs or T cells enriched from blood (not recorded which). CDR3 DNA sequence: TGTGCCTGGAGTGTCCTCTCTGGGGCCAACGTCCTGACTTTC. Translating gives CAWSVLSGANVLTF.